This T cell receptor beta chain was found in a study of brain T cells in children with intractable seizures. General study results and limits: Only CDR3 sequence similarity suggested viral specificity, without known HCMV serostatus.

This CDR3 spans 13 amino acids. V was trimmed by 3 bases and J by 2 bases, leaving 8 bases between them. CDR1 and CDR2 (germline): SGDLS, YYNGEE. As to this clone: As yet, its antigen is unknown.

Sample time point: blood from clinic visit 5 months post-surgery; TSC patient then seizure free. Only cases whose brain tissue showed the highest T cell transcript signatures were sequenced. Patients received at least one anti-epileptic drug before surgery. TCRdb's copy holds only in-frame clones and misses some; the assay was immunoSEQ multiplex PCR. The sample lists about 340,000 clones, roughly 92% occurring once. This TCR was recovered from a boy younger than two with tuberous sclerosis and intractable seizures. Sequencing used peripheral blood, obtained 5 to 6 months after surgery. The J gene is TRBJ1-2, the V gene TRBV9; tentative D call: TRBD1 (5 bases). CDR3 nucleotide sequence: TGTGCCAGCAGCGGGACAAAAAACTATGGCTACACCTTC. It specifies CASSGTKNYGYTF.